A selection of T cell receptor beta chains follows, all from one sample in a study of human T cells and chemical hapten exposure. In TCRdb, the RACE reads were re-called with MiXCR into one record per CDR3 protein. The sample carries 96,000 or so distinct CDR3 sequences, 7.5% to 10% recorded once. The input for sequencing was whole blood, taken in connection with sensitization to the hapten diphenylcyclopropenone (DPC). The receptors were gathered from a woman aged 40 to 49 with alopecia areata. Some clones in this sample may be carry-over from other donors' samples. The CDR3 runs from the conserved cysteine through the conserved F or W. The order of the fields is J gene, clone size, D gene, V gene, CDR3 protein, CDR3 DNA. The D gene is left open where the match is weak. Size values are once, few and many counts, or a class for expanded clones, and some rows have none.

J: TRBJ2-1
size: -
D: -
V: TRBV20-1
CDR3: CSATGLVWNNEQFF
DNA: TGCAGTGCTACCGGACTGGTTTGGAATAATGAGCAGTTCTTC

J: TRBJ1-1
size: -
D: -
V: TRBV7-2
CDR3: CASSVGGVNTEAFF
DNA: TGTGCCAGCAGCGTAGGAGGGGTTAACACTGAAGCTTTCTTT

J: TRBJ1-4
size: many
D: -
V: TRBV29-1
CDR3: CSVRPATNEKLFF
DNA: TGCAGCGTCCGACCAGCAACTAATGAAAAACTGTTTTTT

J: TRBJ2-7
size: many
D: -
V: TRBV27
CDR3: CASSTRLGGASYEQYF
DNA: TGTGCCAGCAGTACGCGCCTGGGGGGGGCGTCGTACGAGCAGTACTTC

J: TRBJ2-7
size: few
D: -
V: TRBV21-1
CDR3: CASSGPDGRGEQYF
DNA: TGTGCCAGCAGCGGCCCAGATGGGCGAGGCGAGCAGTACTTC

J: TRBJ2-5
size: -
D: -
V: TRBV7-2
CDR3: CASSLMQGYQETQYF
DNA: TGTGCCAGCAGCTTGATGCAGGGATACCAAGAGACCCAGTACTTC

J: TRBJ2-7
size: many
D: -
V: TRBV27
CDR3: CASTPPRHPYEQYF
DNA: TGTGCCAGCACTCCCCCGAGACATCCCTACGAGCAGTACTTC

J: TRBJ2-4
size: once
D: -
V: TRBV7-2
CDR3: CASSLAHGPAKNIQYF
DNA: TGTGCCAGCAGCTTAGCCCACGGGCCGGCCAAAAACATTCAGTACTTC

J: TRBJ2-2
size: -
D: TRBD2
V: TRBV4-3
CDR3: CASSSPGGAGELFF
DNA: TGCGCCAGCAGCTCCCCGGGAGGTGCCGGGGAGCTGTTTTTT

J: TRBJ2-7
size: -
D: -
V: TRBV7-2
CDR3: CASSLGGVPAYEQYF
DNA: TGTGCCAGCAGCTTAGGGGGGGTACCAGCCTACGAGCAGTACTTC

J: TRBJ2-1
size: -
D: TRBD2
V: TRBV19
CDR3: CASSKGGGLARDYNEQFF
DNA: TGTGCCAGTAGCAAAGGTGGAGGACTAGCGCGGGATTACAATGAGCAGTTCTTC

J: TRBJ2-7
size: many
D: -
V: TRBV20-1
CDR3: CSARDSGAFSYEQYF
DNA: TGCAGTGCTAGAGACTCAGGGGCCTTCTCCTACGAGCAGTACTTC

J: TRBJ1-2
size: few
D: -
V: TRBV27
CDR3: CASSFPGRGYTF
DNA: TGTGCCAGCAGTTTTCCAGGGAGAGGCTACACCTTC

J: TRBJ1-6
size: many
D: -
V: TRBV2
CDR3: CASMQSNSPLHF
DNA: TGTGCCAGCATGCAGTCAAATTCACCCCTCCACTTT

J: TRBJ2-3
size: many
D: -
V: TRBV29-1
CDR3: CSVEVRESDTQYF
DNA: TGCAGCGTTGAAGTCCGGGAATCAGATACGCAGTATTTT

J: TRBJ2-2
size: many
D: TRBD2
V: TRBV24-1
CDR3: CATSDPSGRATGELFF
DNA: TGTGCCACCAGTGACCCTAGCGGGAGGGCCACCGGGGAGCTGTTTTTT

J: TRBJ2-2
size: many
D: -
V: TRBV6-5
CDR3: CASSYSGADTGELFF
DNA: TGTGCCAGCAGTTATTCAGGGGCGGACACCGGGGAGCTGTTTTTT

J: TRBJ1-3
size: many
D: -
V: TRBV6-5
CDR3: CASSYGPGSSGNTIYF
DNA: TGTGCCAGCAGCTACGGACCCGGGTCCTCTGGAAACACCATATATTTT

J: TRBJ2-3
size: -
D: -
V: TRBV10-3
CDR3: CAITGGKMGDTQYF
DNA: TGTGCCATCACTGGCGGGAAGATGGGAGATACGCAGTATTTT

J: TRBJ2-1
size: few
D: TRBD1
V: TRBV7-9
CDR3: CASNQPGTGVMEQFF
DNA: TGTGCCAGCAATCAACCCGGGACAGGGGTGATGGAACAGTTCTTC

J: TRBJ2-3
size: few
D: -
V: TRBV2
CDR3: CASSAGLADTQYF
DNA: TGTGCCAGCAGCGCGGGACTGGCAGATACGCAGTATTTT

J: TRBJ2-7
size: few
D: -
V: TRBV5-1
CDR3: CASSPSGVTYEQYF
DNA: TGCGCCAGCAGCCCCTCGGGGGTGACCTACGAGCAGTACTTC

J: TRBJ2-7
size: -
D: -
V: TRBV11-2
CDR3: CASSPRSYEQYF
DNA: TGTGCCAGCAGCCCCCGCTCCTACGAGCAGTACTTC

J: TRBJ2-7
size: many
D: -
V: TRBV6-5
CDR3: CASRSGYEQYF
DNA: TGTGCCAGCAGGTCAGGGTACGAGCAGTACTTC

J: TRBJ2-7
size: many
D: -
V: TRBV6-5
CDR3: CASSYRGHEQYF
DNA: TGTGCCAGCAGTTACCGGGGTCACGAGCAGTACTTC

J: TRBJ2-7
size: few
D: -
V: TRBV29-1
CDR3: CSVIGGGEQYF
DNA: TGCAGCGTTATCGGAGGGGGCGAGCAGTACTTC

J: TRBJ2-1
size: -
D: TRBD2
V: TRBV3-1
CDR3: CASSLFRLAGGYNEQFF
DNA: TGTGCCAGCAGCCTTTTCCGACTAGCGGGAGGGTACAATGAGCAGTTCTTC

J: TRBJ1-2
size: few
D: -
V: TRBV25-1
CDR3: CASSDRGRYGYTF
DNA: TGTGCCAGCAGTGATCGGGGCCGATATGGCTACACCTTC

J: TRBJ1-1
size: -
D: -
V: TRBV28
CDR3: CASTPWGGKQGGSMNTEAFF
DNA: TGTGCCAGCACCCCTTGGGGAGGCAAACAGGGTGGGAGCATGAACACTGAAGCTTTCTTT

J: TRBJ2-1
size: -
D: -
V: TRBV19
CDR3: CASSIGGGRHYNEQFF
DNA: TGTGCCAGTAGTATTGGGGGGGGCAGACATTACAATGAGCAGTTCTTC

J: TRBJ2-3
size: -
D: TRBD2
V: TRBV29-1
CDR3: CSGLAGTDTQYF
DNA: TGCAGTGGACTAGCGGGAACAGATACGCAGTATTTT

J: TRBJ2-1
size: -
D: TRBD1
V: TRBV20-1
CDR3: CSANGQGRGVSYNEQFF
DNA: TGCAGTGCTAATGGACAGGGTCGGGGAGTCTCCTACAATGAGCAGTTCTTC

J: TRBJ1-4
size: -
D: -
V: TRBV27
CDR3: CASSGLDSLNEKLFF
DNA: TGTGCCAGCAGTGGCTTGGACAGCCTGAATGAAAAACTGTTTTTT

J: TRBJ2-1
size: many
D: -
V: TRBV5-1
CDR3: CASSLEGNEQFF
DNA: TGCGCCAGCAGCTTGGAAGGCAATGAGCAGTTCTTC

J: TRBJ2-7
size: few
D: TRBD2
V: TRBV10-3
CDR3: CAISEAASGGYEQYF
DNA: TGTGCCATCAGTGAGGCGGCTAGCGGGGGATACGAGCAGTACTTC

J: TRBJ1-5
size: few
D: -
V: TRBV20-1
CDR3: CSAKRTDSNQPQHF
DNA: TGCAGTGCCAAGAGGACGGATAGCAATCAGCCCCAGCATTTT

J: TRBJ2-1
size: many
D: -
V: TRBV11-2
CDR3: CASSFVGSNEQFF
DNA: TGTGCCAGCAGCTTTGTAGGAAGCAATGAGCAGTTCTTC

J: TRBJ2-2
size: few
D: -
V: TRBV20-1
CDR3: CSAILERTGELFF
DNA: TGCAGTGCTATTCTTGAGCGCACCGGGGAGCTGTTTTTT

J: TRBJ2-1
size: few
D: -
V: TRBV3-1
CDR3: CASSQDPGYNEQFF
DNA: TGTGCCAGCAGCCAAGATCCGGGATACAATGAGCAGTTCTTC

J: TRBJ1-1
size: many
D: -
V: TRBV7-6
CDR3: CASSSPPMFASMNTEAFF
DNA: TGTGCCAGCAGCTCCCCCCCTATGTTCGCCAGTATGAACACTGAAGCTTTCTTT

J: TRBJ2-5
size: -
D: -
V: TRBV7-2
CDR3: CASSLGGLGQETQYF
DNA: TGTGCCAGCAGCTTGGGGGGCTTGGGACAAGAGACCCAGTACTTC

J: TRBJ2-3
size: few
D: TRBD2
V: TRBV5-1
CDR3: CASSPGTSGSRNTQYF
DNA: TGCGCCAGCAGCCCAGGGACTAGCGGGAGTCGGAATACGCAGTATTTT

J: TRBJ2-7
size: -
D: TRBD1
V: TRBV28
CDR3: CASSFHPGTGPYEQYF
DNA: TGTGCCAGCAGTTTCCATCCCGGGACAGGACCCTACGAGCAGTACTTC

J: TRBJ2-3
size: -
D: TRBD2
V: TRBV6-2/TRBV6-3
CDR3: CASRSSGKDTQYF
DNA: TGTGCCAGCAGATCTAGCGGGAAAGATACGCAGTATTTT

J: TRBJ2-1
size: many
D: -
V: TRBV6-5
CDR3: CASSPGRYNEQFF
DNA: TGTGCCAGCAGTCCGGGGAGATACAATGAGCAGTTCTTC

J: TRBJ1-2
size: many
D: -
V: TRBV27
CDR3: CASSEGGGHGYTF
DNA: TGTGCCAGCAGTGAGGGGGGCGGCCATGGCTACACCTTC

J: TRBJ2-2
size: -
D: TRBD2
V: TRBV7-2
CDR3: CASTVSGGATGELFF
DNA: TGTGCCAGCACCGTGTCCGGGGGGGCGACCGGGGAGCTGTTTTTT

J: TRBJ2-1
size: few
D: TRBD1
V: TRBV10-3
CDR3: CAIRTGDRSDSEQFF
DNA: TGTGCCATCAGGACGGGGGACAGGTCTGATAGCGAGCAGTTCTTC

J: TRBJ2-5
size: many
D: TRBD1
V: TRBV7-9
CDR3: CASSSGDRALQETQYF
DNA: TGTGCCAGCAGCTCGGGGGACAGGGCACTCCAAGAGACCCAGTACTTC

J: TRBJ1-6
size: many
D: TRBD1
V: TRBV6-2/TRBV6-3
CDR3: CASSSDRGSSPLHF
DNA: TGTGCCAGCAGCTCGGACAGGGGTAGTTCACCCCTCCACTTT

J: TRBJ2-2
size: few
D: -
V: TRBV6-5
CDR3: CASSYSIAPDTGELFF
DNA: TGTGCCAGCAGTTACTCGATAGCACCGGACACCGGGGAGCTGTTTTTT

J: TRBJ2-7
size: -
D: TRBD1
V: TRBV11-1
CDR3: CASSPGTGQAPYEQYF
DNA: TGTGCCAGCAGCCCAGGGACAGGGCAGGCTCCCTACGAGCAGTACTTC

J: TRBJ2-1
size: few
D: -
V: TRBV6-6
CDR3: CASAGGYFQFF
DNA: TGTGCCAGCGCCGGGGGATACTTTCAGTTCTTC